Sequencing of this T cell receptor (beta chain) was carried out in a study of OX40 agonist ivuxolimab in advanced cancers. Method: immunoSEQ multiplex PCR; TCRdb's copy keeps in-frame clones and lacks some. The sample lists approximately 43,000 clones; about 86% were seen once. Trimming removed 6 bases from V and 6 bases from J, with 14 bases in between. Germline V lookup: CDR1 LNHDA, CDR2 SQIVND (reference sequence). CDR3 length equals 14 residues. This TCR was recovered from an adult with an advanced solid tumor such as melanoma, head and neck, liver or kidney cancer. The sequencing here drew on CD4+ or CD8+ T cells sorted from blood, taken in a trial of the OX40 agonist ivuxolimab. V usage is TRBV19 and J usage is TRBJ1-4; no definite D call. For the CDR3, the DNA is TGTGCCAGTAGGACTGACAACTCGGATGAAAAACTGTTTTTT. This translates into CASRTDNSDEKLFF.